The clone carrying this TCR beta chain was observed a handful of times. Antigen specificity is unknown. Germline CDR1 reads ENHRY; CDR2 reads SYGVKD. The CDR3 loop spans 15 amino acids. J was trimmed by 7 bases and V by 2 bases; bases with no gene match: 3. This sample is drawn from a study of OX40 agonist ivuxolimab in advanced cancers. Study at large: Three patients had partial responses: one hepatocellular carcinoma, two cutaneous melanoma.

Findings and limits, study-wide: At 0.1 to 3.0 mg/kg and by week 6, CD4+ and CD8+ T cells in the blood had expanded clonally.

Measured with immunoSEQ multiplex PCR; TCRdb has only the in-frame clones, and not every one. The sample includes fewer than 65,000 clones, roughly 86% of them seen just once. The chain couples TRBV10-3 to TRBJ1-4; 11 bases agree with TRBD1. The sequence was collected from an adult with an advanced solid tumor such as melanoma, head and neck, liver or kidney cancer. The input for sequencing was CD4+ or CD8+ T cells sorted from blood, taken in a trial of the OX40 agonist ivuxolimab. The CDR3 loop reads CAISETGTGGEKLFF. CDR3 nucleotide sequence: TGTGCCATCAGTGAGACCGGGACAGGGGGTGAAAAACTGTTTTTT.